This T cell receptor beta chain originates from a study of glioma-infiltrating T cells. Overall study findings and caveats: Non-neoplastic patients had below-expected tissue-blood divergence, while all gliomas exceeded expectation. Tissue and blood shared very few CDR3 sequences.

TCR alpha and beta CDR3 regions were amplified from RNA using iRepertoire nested multiplex PCR. For one-step reverse transcription and amplification, about 90-400 ng of tissue mRNA or PBMC total RNA was used. TCRdb recomputed calls from the multiplex PCR reads with MiXCR, one row per CDR3 protein. The sample includes approximately 120,000 distinct CDR3 sequences, under 30% of them seen just once. This clonotype was observed at least ten times. Its target is unknown. A much larger clone is a single base away; this may be a read error. The CDR3 runs 15 residues. Germline CDR1 and CDR2: MNHEY and SVGEGT. This sequence was found in a human donor with low-grade glioma or glioblastoma, undergoing nonglioma brain surgery, or in good health (not recorded which). The sample taken for sequencing was glioma tissue, nonneoplastic brain tissue, or PBMCs (not recorded which). This chain joins TRBV6-2 or TRBV6-3 and TRBJ2-1; 11 nucleotides align to TRBD1. The CDR3 spells CASSLGQGDYNERFF. The CDR3 DNA reads as TGTGCCAGCAGCTTGGGACAGGGGGACTACAATGAGCGGTTCTTC.